This entry concerns a single T cell receptor (beta chain). This sample was taken from a study of CD8 T cells in Susac syndrome. The CDR3 extends over 15 amino acids. Germline CDR1 SGHTA, CDR2 FQGNSA. Germline trimming cut 1 base from V and 1 base from J; bases unmatched to any gene: 1. Random-hexamer reverse transcription was applied to 0.5 to 1 ug RNA. Amplification of TCR beta CDR3 was carried out by immunoSEQ multiplex PCR, which covered 54 Vbeta and 13 Jbeta segments. TCRdb analysed the immunoSEQ multiplex PCR reads with MiXCR anew, one entry per CDR3 protein. Here the sample spans 180,000 or so distinct CDR3 sequences, roughly 94% being singletons. Negative magnetic isolation gave CD8+ and CD4+ cells; FACS enriched CD8+ TEMRA.

The sample taken for sequencing was CD4+ T cells from PBMCs. This sequence originates from a human donor in good health. This chain links TRBV7-2 with TRBJ2-7; 10 positions match TRBD2. The CDR3 nucleotides are TGTGCCAGCAGCTTAGGTAGCGGGAGGTCCTACGAGCAGTACTTC. The encoded protein is CASSLGSGRSYEQYF. Variable domain in full (rest from reference TRBV7-2 and TRBJ2-7): GAGVSQSPSNKVTEKGKDVELRCDPISGHTALYWYRQSLGQGLEFLIYFQGNSAPDKSGLPSDRFSAERTGGSVSTLTIQRTQQEDSAVYLCASSLGSGRSYEQYFGPGTRLTVT.